This T cell receptor beta chain appears in the sequencing data of a study of cytomegalovirus exposure and HLA in healthy donors. Amplification used 60 Vbeta primers and 13 Jbeta primers. Here immunoSEQ multiplex PCR was the method, and the copy in TCRdb shows in-frame clones only, minus some. The table lists roughly 180,000 clones, 70% to 80% of them singletons. Healthy bone marrow donors supplied every sample. Comments on this clone: Its cognate antigen is unknown.

Findings of the study overall: CMV serostatus alone was available as immune exposure information.

Germline V gene lookup returns CDR1 SEHNR and CDR2 FQNEAQ (reference sequence). Trimming at V came to 10 bases and at J to 6 bases, leaving 3 bases not matched to a gene. CDR3 length: 13 residues. The source is a young man in good health and CMV-seronegative. Sample: PBMCs. The chain uses TRBV7-9 and TRBJ2-1; 13 bases match TRBD2. Written as DNA, the CDR3 is TGTGCCAAGGGGACTAGCGGGACCAATGAGCAGTTCTTC. This sequence encodes CAKGTSGTNEQFF.